These 7 T cell receptor beta chains came from one sample sequenced in a study of Graves' ophthalmopathy and Graves' hyperthyroidism. Amplified TCR beta CDR3 regions were obtained using RNA transcripts as template. Second-round multiplex PCR followed a first-round RT-PCR using HTBI primers. TCRdb fed the multiplex PCR reads into MiXCR, producing one record per CDR3 protein. The table shows roughly 350,000 distinct CDR3 sequences, with about a sixth occurring only once. The sequenced material came from peripheral blood. The receptors shown here come from an adult woman with stable Graves' hyperthyroidism.

At least ten counts were recorded for this clonotype. The chain is built from TRBV9 and TRBJ1-1; D is perhaps TRBD1 (6 bases). V was pared by 3 bases and J by 4 bases, with 16 bases between. The CDR3 extends over 15 amino acids. CDR1 and CDR2 (germline): SGDLS, YYNGEE. CDR3 sequence reads: CASSEGGAWVTEAFF. The CDR3 DNA sequence: TGTGCCAGCAGCGAGGGGGGGGCGTGGGTCACTGAAGCTTTCTTT.

This clonotype was detected a few times. This sequence joins TRBV4-1 and TRBJ1-1; D gene unclear. V was shortened by 3 bases and J by 4 bases, with 15 bases between the two germline ends. The CDR3 sequence is 15 residues long. The germline V gene encodes CDR1 MGHRA and CDR2 YSYEKL. CDR3 in amino acids: CASSHPLGRSTEAFF. The DNA for the CDR3 is TGCGCCAGCAGCCACCCCCTCGGGCGGAGCACTGAAGCTTTCTTT.

The sample holds a few counts of this clonotype. For the CDR3, the DNA is TGCAGTGCTTCACAGGGGGGGGCAACTGAAGCTTTCTTT. This translates into CSASQGGATEAFF. The chain uses TRBV20-1 and TRBJ1-1, with 8 nucleotides matching TRBD1. The CDR3 totals 13 residues. CDR1 is DFQATT, CDR2 SNEGSKA, per germline (reference sequence). Trimming took 5 bases from V and 5 from J; bases not matched to a gene: 7.

This clonotype was seen many times. The chain is built from TRBV27 and TRBJ1-5; D remains unclear. CDR3 length: 15 amino acids. The germline V gene encodes CDR1 MNHEY and CDR2 SMNVEV (reference sequence). V was shortened by 2 bases and J by 1 base, with 9 bases between the two germline ends. The CDR3 region is CASSLRLVSNQPQHF. CDR3 DNA: TGTGCCAGCAGTTTACGTCTGGTGAGCAATCAGCCCCAGCATTTT.

This clonotype was observed at least ten times. J is TRBJ2-7 and V is TRBV6-2 or TRBV6-3; D gene uncertain. V lost 0 bases, J lost 1 base, and 4 bases lay in between. The CDR3 length is 13 residues. Looked up from germline, CDR1 is MNHEY and CDR2 is SVGEGT. CDR3 DNA sequence: TGTGCCAGCAGTTACTCGTGGTCCTACGAGCAGTACTTC. It codes for CASSYSWSYEQYF.

This clonotype was observed at least ten times. This sequence joins TRBV20-1 and TRBJ1-5; a possible D gene is TRBD1 (6 bases). Germline CDR1 reads DFQATT; CDR2 reads SNEGSKA (reference sequence). CDR3 length: 14 residues. V was pared by 6 bases and J by 0 bases, with 12 bases between. This chain's CDR3 is CSAWTDLSNQPQHF. CDR3 DNA sequence: TGCAGTGCGTGGACAGATCTTAGCAATCAGCCCCAGCATTTT.

The chain has TRBV18 and TRBJ2-4; TRBD2 is a possible D gene (7 bases). Deletions cut 1 base from V and 12 bases from J, with 13 bases between. CDR3 size: 13 residues. Germline V gives CDR1 KGHSH, CDR2 LQKENI. The chain's CDR3 is CASSPLPGEGQYF. CDR3 nucleotides: TGTGCCAGCTCACCACTTCCAGGGGAGGGTCAGTACTTC.